This TCR beta chain was retrieved from a study of beta chain features in type 1 diabetes. What was sequenced were expressed TCRB transcripts, since all of the isolated RNA had been reverse transcribed. Assay: immunoSEQ multiplex PCR; the TCRdb copy retains only in-frame clones and omits some. Found here are 900,000 or so clones, roughly 16% of them singletons; the top ten hold around 0.02%. Germline lookup yields CDR1 ENHRY and CDR2 SYGVKD. The CDR3 has 17 residues. V shed 0 bases, J shed 1 base, and the junction held 8 bases outside the gene matches. The receptor comes from a woman younger than 35 in good health. J is TRBJ2-5 and V is TRBV10-3, with 7 positions matching TRBD2. What was sequenced was naive CD4+ T cells from blood. The CDR3 protein is CAISESASSGTQETQYF. The CDR3, as DNA: TGTGCCATCAGTGAGTCGGCATCGAGCGGGACCCAAGAGACCCAGTACTTC.